This T cell receptor (beta chain) was sequenced for a study of regulatory T cells in long-lasting Graves disease. As for the study in general: Newly diagnosed Graves' patients took antithyroid drugs under 3 months.

Study findings and constraints: What was studied was peripheral blood only, and not thyroid tissue.

There are many counts of this clonotype. Its antigen is undetermined. Time point of the sample: newly diagnosed GD, antithyroid drugs for less than 3 months. Making the TCR library involved RNA that had been extracted from PBMCs. Unmatched junction bases numbered 4, after V lost 1 base and J lost 3 bases. Germline values: CDR1 SGHRS, CDR2 YFSETQ. The length of the CDR3 is 16 residues. Combining iRepertoire HTBI primers with Arm-PCR of CDR3 regions, the authors built TCR beta libraries. MiXCR was run by TCRdb on the multiplex PCR reads, yielding one entry per CDR3 protein. The repertoire consists of roughly 520,000 distinct CDR3 sequences, with approximately 12% occurring once and the leading ten covering more than 8%. This sample also appeared in a second study, on T cells in Graves' hyperthyroidism and ophthalmopathy. As that study records: Most thyroid clonotypes that were expanded above 0.001 also turned up in blood.

The chain carries TRBV5-1 and TRBJ2-1; 10 positions agree with TRBD2. The specimen comprised peripheral blood mononuclear cells (PBMCs), sampled at new diagnosis, from a patient treated with antithyroid drugs. This sequence originates from a woman aged 30 to 39 with Graves disease. The CDR3 DNA is TGCGCCAGCAGCTTGCCTACTAGCGGGATCTACAATGAGCAGTTCTTC. Amino acid sequence: CASSLPTSGIYNEQFF.